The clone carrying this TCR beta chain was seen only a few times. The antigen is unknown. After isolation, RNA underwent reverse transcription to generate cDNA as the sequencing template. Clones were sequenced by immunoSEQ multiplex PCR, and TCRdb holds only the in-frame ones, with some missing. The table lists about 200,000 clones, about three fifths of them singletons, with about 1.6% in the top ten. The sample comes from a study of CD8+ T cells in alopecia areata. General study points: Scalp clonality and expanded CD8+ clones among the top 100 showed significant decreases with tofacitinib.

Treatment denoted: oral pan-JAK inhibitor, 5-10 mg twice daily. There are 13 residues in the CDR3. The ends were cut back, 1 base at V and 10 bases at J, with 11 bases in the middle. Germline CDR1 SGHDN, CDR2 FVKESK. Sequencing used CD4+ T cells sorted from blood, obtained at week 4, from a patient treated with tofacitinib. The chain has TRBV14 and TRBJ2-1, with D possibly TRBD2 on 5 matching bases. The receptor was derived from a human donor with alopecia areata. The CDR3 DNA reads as TGTGCCAGCAGCCAAGCCCGGAGCGGCGAGCAGTTCTTC. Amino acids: CASSQARSGEQFF.